This T cell receptor beta chain was recorded in a study of T cell responses to AZD1222 COVID-19 vaccine. Using immunoSEQ multiplex PCR, the repertoire was profiled, and TCRdb retains in-frame clones only, with some absent. The sample shows about 120,000 clones, about 93% of them seen only once. J gave up 3 bases and V 2 bases, and 4 bases lay outside the gene matches. This CDR3 spans 15 amino acids. CDR1 MNHEY and CDR2 SMNVEV come from the germline V gene (reference sequence). Points from the study as a whole: The donor group comprised mostly white British people and more females; the analysis possibly underestimated clonal diversity. All repertoire sampling was performed exclusively after the peak T cell response. Within unmutated variant regions lay the reported targets of nearly half of spike-specific TCRs.

This clone was detected once. Its antigen is unknown. This specimen consisted of peripheral blood, obtained 28 days after the second AZD1222 dose. This rearrangement joins TRBV27 to TRBJ2-5; 9 bases map to TRBD1. This TCR was sampled from an adult who received the AZD1222 COVID-19 vaccine. The CDR3 loop reads CASSLRTGDKETQYF. CDR3 coding DNA: TGTGCCAGCAGTTTAAGGACAGGGGATAAAGAGACCCAGTACTTC.